These 16 T cell receptor beta chains originate from one sample sequenced in a study of blood T cell repertoires in COVID-19. TCRdb's copy holds only in-frame clones and misses some; the assay was immunoSEQ multiplex PCR. The table lists around 270,000 clones, about four fifths of them singletons. Material: peripheral blood. The receptor set was obtained from a person aged 70 to 85 with COVID-19, enrolled during active disease.

This clone was counted a single time. J is TRBJ2-3 and V is TRBV19; a possible D gene is TRBD1 (6 bases). Germline lookup yields CDR1 LNHDA and CDR2 SQIVND (reference sequence). The CDR3 sequence is 15 residues long. V was cut by 2 bases and J by 0 bases, with 9 bases left in between. This chain's CDR3 is CASSINRASTDTQYF. The CDR3 DNA is TGTGCCAGTAGTATAAACAGGGCAAGCACAGATACGCAGTATTTT.

This clone turned up a few times. V usage is TRBV5-8 and J usage is TRBJ2-3, with 8 bases matching TRBD1. J lost 2 bases, V lost 2 bases, and 4 bases had no gene match. From germline, CDR1 is SGHTS and CDR2 YDEGEE. The CDR3 is made up of 15 amino acids. In nucleotides, the CDR3 is TGTGCCAGCAGCTTCGGACAGGGCCCCACAGATACGCAGTATTTT. It yields the protein CASSFGQGPTDTQYF.

The V gene is TRBV9, the J gene TRBJ2-1; 7 bases match TRBD2. V lost 4 bases, J lost 8 bases, and 12 bases stayed unmatched. This CDR3 is built from 15 residues. The germline V gene encodes CDR1 SGDLS and CDR2 YYNGEE. This CDR3 is CASSQWGGGPDEQFF. Here the CDR3 DNA reads TGTGCCAGCAGCCAGTGGGGGGGAGGGCCCGATGAGCAGTTCTTC.

The chain couples TRBV11-2 to TRBJ2-5; 8 positions agree with TRBD2. After removal of 1 base from V and 4 bases from J, the junction contained 8 bases not matched to a gene. CDR3 length equals 16 residues. Per the germline V gene, CDR1 is SGHAT and CDR2 is FQNNGV. CDR3 loop: CASSLVGLGVRETQYF. The CDR3, as DNA: TGTGCCAGCAGCTTAGTGGGACTAGGGGTGCGAGAGACCCAGTACTTC.

This clone was counted once. This sequence joins TRBV7-8 and TRBJ2-5, with TRBD1 matching over 9 bases. This CDR3 spans 16 amino acids. Germline V gene data show CDR1 as SGHVS and CDR2 as FQNEAQ. Trimming removed 1 base from V and 4 bases from J; junction bases left unmatched: 7. CDR3 loop: CASSLDGTGFGETQYF. CDR3 sequence (DNA): TGTGCCAGCAGCTTAGATGGGACAGGGTTTGGAGAGACCCAGTACTTC. The full variable domain, with the rest looked up from reference TRBV7-8 and TRBJ2-5, is GAGVSQSPRYKVAKRGQDVALRCDPISGHVSLFWYQQALGQGPEFLTYFQNEAQLDKSGLPSDRFFAERPEGSVSTLKIQRTQQEDSAVYLCASSLDGTGFGETQYFGPGTRLLVL.

The gene calls are TRBV28 and TRBJ2-2, with D possibly matching TRBD2 (6 bases). The V gene's germline CDR1 is MDHEN and CDR2 SYDVKM. V lost 8 bases and J 4 bases, leaving 17 bases between the germline ends. The CDR3 loop spans 15 amino acids. This CDR3 reads CASSSRRGVTGELFF. The CDR3 DNA is TGTGCCAGCTCCTCAAGGAGGGGCGTCACCGGGGAGCTGTTTTTT.

The chain employs TRBV4-1 and TRBJ1-4; the D is unclear. Trimming took off 1 base at V and 7 bases at J, with 10 bases between the two ends. The germline V gene has CDR1 MGHRA and CDR2 YSYEKL. The CDR3 is 14 amino acids. CDR3 DNA sequence: TGCGCCAGCAGCCAAGCCCTCAGGTTTGAAAAACTGTTTTTT. Residues: CASSQALRFEKLFF.

V usage is TRBV12-3 or TRBV12-4 and J usage is TRBJ1-1; D not resolved. The CDR3 loop spans 13 amino acids. The V and J ends lost 6 bases and 4 bases respectively, with 12 bases between them. CDR3 region: CASSLTEGTEAFF. The CDR3 bases are TGTGCCAGCAGCCTGACGGAGGGCACTGAAGCTTTCTTT.

This clone was seen only once. The V and J genes are TRBV2 and TRBJ2-7, with 10 bases matching TRBD2. Germline CDR1 SNHLY, CDR2 FYNNEI. After removal of 4 bases from V and 4 bases from J, the junction contained 10 bases not matched to a gene. This CDR3 has 16 amino acids. For the CDR3, the DNA is TGTGCCAGCAGTGGGGGGGGGCTAGCGGGAGCGTACGAGCAGTACTTC. Translated, it gives CASSGGGLAGAYEQYF.

CDR3 sequence (DNA): TGTGCCAGCAGCCTGACTAGCGGGGGGGAAAACACCGGGGAGCTGTTTTTT. Encoded protein: CASSLTSGGENTGELFF. The chain combines TRBV7-6 with TRBJ2-2; 14 nucleotides line up with TRBD2. The CDR3 runs 17 residues. Germline V gives CDR1 SGHVS, CDR2 FNYEAQ. V was pared by 5 bases and J by 2 bases, with 4 bases of the junction left unmatched.

The gene calls are TRBV27 and TRBJ2-3; no definite D call. There are 15 residues in the CDR3. The germline V gene has CDR1 MNHEY and CDR2 SMNVEV (reference sequence). V was clipped by 5 bases and J by 2 bases, with 14 bases between them. Here the CDR3 reads CASSPLTLSTDTQYF. The CDR3 DNA reads TGTGCCAGCAGTCCATTGACTCTTTCCACAGATACGCAGTATTTT.

This chain uses TRBV5-1 with TRBJ1-1; D uncertain. V was pared by 4 bases and J by 1 base, with 8 bases between. The CDR3 runs to 13 residues. The germline CDR1 and CDR2 sequences are SGHRS and YFSETQ. In nucleotides, the CDR3 is TGCGCCAGCAGCGAAGCACCGAACACTGAAGCTTTCTTT. Translated: CASSEAPNTEAFF.

This clone was seen a handful of times. This chain connects TRBV6-5 to TRBJ1-1; TRBD1 matches at 10 bases. The CDR3 extends over 14 amino acids. Germline loops: CDR1 MNHEY, CDR2 SVGAGI. Losses at the gene ends were 5 bases for V and 5 bases for J; bases not matched to a gene: 5. The DNA of the CDR3 is TGTGCCAGCAGTAGGGACAGGGGAAAAACTGAAGCTTTCTTT. It yields the protein CASSRDRGKTEAFF.

In this sample, this clone turned up once. The rearrangement uses TRBV24-1 and TRBJ2-1; maybe TRBD1 (5 bases). The V end was cut by 5 bases, the J end by 7 bases, with 11 bases between. Germline V gene sequence: CDR1 KGHDR, CDR2 SFDVKD. There are 13 residues in the CDR3. CDR3 residues: CATSGTFVNEQFF. CDR3 bases: TGTGCCACCAGTGGGACATTCGTGAATGAGCAGTTCTTC.

The J gene is TRBJ2-1, the V gene TRBV5-1; possible D gene TRBD1, 6 bases. CDR1 is SGHRS, CDR2 YFSETQ, per germline. V was clipped by 3 bases and J by 5 bases, with 21 bases between them. This CDR3 comprises 17 residues. The CDR3 region is CASSWVQGRGFNNEQFF. DNA of the CDR3: TGCGCCAGCAGCTGGGTACAGGGAAGGGGGTTCAACAATGAGCAGTTCTTC.

This clone occurred once. The J gene is TRBJ2-3, the V gene TRBV14, with a possible D match to TRBD2 (6 bases). Trimming took off 4 bases at V and 0 bases at J, with 11 bases between the two ends. Looked up from germline, CDR1 is SGHDN and CDR2 is FVKESK. CDR3 length: 15 residues. This CDR3 reads CASSRSGPSTDTQYF. The CDR3 DNA is TGTGCCAGCAGCCGGAGCGGGCCTAGCACAGATACGCAGTATTTT.